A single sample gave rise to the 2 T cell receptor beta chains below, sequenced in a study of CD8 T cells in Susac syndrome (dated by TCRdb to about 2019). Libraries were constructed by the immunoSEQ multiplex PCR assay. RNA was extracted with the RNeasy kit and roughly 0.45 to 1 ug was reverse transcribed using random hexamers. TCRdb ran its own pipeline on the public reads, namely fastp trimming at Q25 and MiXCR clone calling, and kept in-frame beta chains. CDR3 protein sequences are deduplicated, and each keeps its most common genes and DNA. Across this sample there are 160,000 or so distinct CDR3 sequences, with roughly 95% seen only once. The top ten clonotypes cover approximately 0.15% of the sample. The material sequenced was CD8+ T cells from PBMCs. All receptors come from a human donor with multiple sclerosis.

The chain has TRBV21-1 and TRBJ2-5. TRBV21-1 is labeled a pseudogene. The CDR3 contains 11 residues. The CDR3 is CASSNRETQYF. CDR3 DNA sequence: TGTGCCAGCAGCAACCGGGAGACCCAGTACTTC.

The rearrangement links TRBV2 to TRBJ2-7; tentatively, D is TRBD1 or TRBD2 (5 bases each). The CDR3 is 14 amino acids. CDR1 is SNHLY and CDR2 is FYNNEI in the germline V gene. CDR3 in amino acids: CASSEGPGPYEQYV. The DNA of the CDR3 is TGTGCCAGCAGCGAAGGCCCGGGGCCCTACGAGCAGTACGTC.